What follows are 20 T cell receptor beta chains derived from one specimen sequenced in a study of identical twins. TCRdb called the 5' RACE reads again in MiXCR, with one record for every CDR3 protein. Of around 510,000 distinct CDR3 sequences in the sample, around 15% were seen once. The sample was also reused in another study, on yellow fever vaccine responses in identical twins.

Sequenced input: CD4+ T cells sorted from blood. These receptor sequences come from a woman between 18 and 29 years old in good health.

This clonotype was seen a few times. The chain is built from TRBV2 and TRBJ1-2; D not resolved. CDR3 length: 11 amino acids. With 3 bases removed from V and 8 bases from J, the gap between germline ends came to 7 bases. Germline V gene sequence: CDR1 SNHLY, CDR2 FYNNEI. In DNA form, the CDR3 reads TGTGCCAGCAGTGAGGGTTTAGGCTACACCTTC. It translates to CASSEGLGYTF.

This clonotype was seen a handful of times. DNA of the CDR3: TGTGCCAGCAGCACCTTGCTAGCGGGGACCTACGAGCAGTACTTC. It is translated as CASSTLLAGTYEQYF. The V call is TRBV7-9, the J call TRBJ2-7; 9 nucleotides match TRBD2. V lost 5 bases, J lost 2 bases, and 7 bases stayed unmatched. The CDR3 totals 15 residues. Looked up from germline, CDR1 is SEHNR and CDR2 is FQNEAQ (reference sequence).

The V call is TRBV24-1, the J call TRBJ2-3; TRBD1 aligns across 11 bases. V lost 2 bases and J lost 4; bases outside the gene matches: 4. The CDR3 contains 16 residues. Germline CDR1 is KGHDR and CDR2 is SFDVKD. The CDR3 spells CATSDSGQGASDTQYF. In DNA form, the CDR3 reads TGTGCCACCAGTGATTCTGGACAGGGGGCCTCAGATACGCAGTATTTT.

There are a few counts of this clonotype. The rearrangement joins TRBV20-1 to TRBJ2-7; D call uncertain. Trimming pared 4 bases from V and 0 bases from J, leaving 7 bases between. Germline V gene sequence: CDR1 DFQATT, CDR2 SNEGSKA (reference sequence). This CDR3 spans 12 amino acids. The CDR3 DNA reads TGCAGTGCTAACAAGATCTCCTACGAGCAGTACTTC. Protein product: CSANKISYEQYF.

This sequence joins TRBV7-2 and TRBJ2-1; D might be TRBD2 (6 bases). There are 13 residues in the CDR3. With 5 bases removed from V and 6 bases from J, the gap between germline ends came to 11 bases. CDR1 and CDR2 from the germline V gene are SGHTA and FQGNSA. The CDR3 DNA reads TGTGCCAGCAGCACCGGGGGAGTCAATGAGCAGTTCTTC. Amino acid sequence: CASSTGGVNEQFF.

The chain employs TRBV2 and TRBJ2-1; D is perhaps TRBD2 (5 bases). CDR1 and CDR2 from the germline V gene are SNHLY and FYNNEI. There are 16 residues in the CDR3. Between the trimmed V and J ends, which lost 7 bases and 0 bases, there was a span of 16 bases. The CDR3 DNA reads as TGTGCCAGCACTGCAGCGGATTTCCCCTCCTACAATGAGCAGTTCTTC. Its protein product is CASTAADFPSYNEQFF. The full variable domain, in which reference TRBV2 and TRBJ2-1 provide the parts outside the CDR3, is EPEVTQTPSHQVTQMGQEVILRCVPISNHLYFYWYRQILGQKVEFLVSFYNNEISEKSEIFDDQFSVERPDGSNFTLKIRSTKLEDSAMYFCASTAADFPSYNEQFFGPGTRLTVL.

This clonotype has just a few counts. The V and J genes are TRBV5-1 and TRBJ2-7; unclear D gene. V shed 2 bases and J shed 2 bases, with 14 bases lying between them. CDR1 and CDR2 from the germline V gene are SGHRS and YFSETQ. This CDR3 has 15 amino acids. The CDR3 region is CASSLDPGPTYEQYF. The CDR3 nucleotides read TGCGCCAGCAGCTTAGATCCGGGTCCCACCTACGAGCAGTACTTC.

This clonotype has a count of ten or more. The CDR3 sequence: CASSYSGSTNSPLHF. The CDR3 DNA sequence: TGTGCCAGCAGTTACTCGGGGAGTACCAATTCACCCCTCCACTTT. The J gene is TRBJ1-6, the V gene TRBV6-5; D remains unclear. Germline V CDR1 and CDR2: MNHEY, SVGAGI. The V end was cut by 0 bases, the J end by 7 bases, with 10 bases between. CDR3 length: 15 residues.

The chain carries TRBV6-2 or TRBV6-3 and TRBJ1-1; weak D call: TRBD1 (6 bases). Germline CDR1 is MNHEY and CDR2 is SVGEGT. Between the trimmed V and J ends, which lost 9 bases and 4 bases, there was a span of 15 bases. This CDR3 has 13 amino acids. The CDR3 nucleotides are TGTGCCAGTGGGTTAGGGGGTGTCACTGAAGCTTTCTTT. It yields the protein CASGLGGVTEAFF.

This clonotype was detected only a few times. The rearrangement uses TRBV11-3 and TRBJ2-4; possible D gene TRBD1, 5 bases. The CDR3 is 13 residues long. Germline loops: CDR1 SGHNT, CDR2 YENEEA. The germline V and J ends were trimmed by 5 bases and 8 bases, with 13 bases remaining between them. In DNA form, the CDR3 reads TGTGCCAGCAGCCAACAGGAAGGGCACATTCAGTACTTC. Translating gives CASSQQEGHIQYF.

J is TRBJ1-1 and V is TRBV29-1; D remains ambiguous. The CDR3 runs 13 residues. The V end lost 4 bases, the J end lost 1 base, and 10 bases lay between the germline ends. Germline CDR1 reads SQVTM; CDR2 reads ANQGSEA. Here the CDR3 DNA reads TGCAGCGTTGGAGGGAATTCGAACACTGAAGCTTTCTTT. This translates into CSVGGNSNTEAFF. Full variable domain (missing parts from reference TRBV29-1 and TRBJ1-1): SAVISQKPSRDICQRGTSLTIQCQVDSQVTMMFWYRQQPGQSLTLIATANQGSEATYESGFVIDKFPISRPNLTFSTLTVSNMSPEDSSIYLCSVGGNSNTEAFFGQGTRLTVV.

The sample holds a few counts of this clonotype. The chain recombines TRBV5-1 with TRBJ1-1; D might be TRBD1 (5 bases). CDR1 is SGHRS, CDR2 YFSETQ, per germline. Trimming shortened V by 4 bases and J by 0 bases, and 25 bases separated the two germline ends. The CDR3 consists of 19 residues. CDR3 nucleotide sequence: TGCGCCAGCAGCCGGACGGGCGGGCAGGGTATGTTTATGAACACTGAAGCTTTCTTT. The encoded protein is CASSRTGGQGMFMNTEAFF.

This clonotype has a handful of counts. The V call is TRBV5-1, the J call TRBJ2-3, with 13 bases lining up with TRBD2. Germline CDR1 reads SGHRS; CDR2 reads YFSETQ. V shed 4 bases and J 7 bases; nucleotides not matched to a gene: 6. This CDR3 comprises 15 residues. The CDR3 protein is CASSPGTSGIYTQYF. CDR3 sequence (DNA): TGCGCCAGCAGCCCCGGGACTAGCGGGATTTATACGCAGTATTTT. Drawing the rest from reference TRBV5-1 and TRBJ2-3, the complete variable domain is KAGVTQTPRYLIKTRGQQVTLSCSPISGHRSVSWYQQTPGQGLQFLFEYFSETQRNKGNFPGRFSGRQFSNSRSEMNVSTLELGDSALYLCASSPGTSGIYTQYFGPGTRLTVL.

This clonotype was detected only a few times. The J gene is TRBJ2-1, the V gene TRBV7-6, with TRBD2 matching 10 bases. The germline V gene encodes CDR1 SGHVS and CDR2 FNYEAQ. The CDR3 is 16 residues long. V gave up 7 bases and J gave up 0 bases; unmatched junction bases: 6. Here the CDR3 DNA reads TGTGCCAGCACCTCTAGCGGGGGTAGCTCCTACAATGAGCAGTTCTTC. This sequence encodes CASTSSGGSSYNEQFF.

Only a few counts were recorded for this clonotype. The rearrangement joins TRBV18 to TRBJ1-6; TRBD1 is a possible D gene (6 bases). Trimming took off 6 bases at V and 15 bases at J, with 15 bases between the two ends. CDR1 is KGHSH and CDR2 is LQKENI in the germline V gene. The CDR3 loop spans 12 amino acids. The CDR3 DNA reads as TGTGCCAGCTCCCCGGACAGCCCGCGCCTCCACTTT. Translation: CASSPDSPRLHF.

The chain links TRBV20-1 to TRBJ2-5, with D perhaps TRBD1 (7 bases). V was clipped by 5 bases and J by 1 base, with 8 bases between them. There are 12 residues in the CDR3. CDR1 and CDR2 from the germline V gene are DFQATT and SNEGSKA (reference sequence). The CDR3 bases are TGCAGTGCTCAGGGGGGCCAAGAGACCCAGTACTTC. Amino acid sequence: CSAQGGQETQYF.

This clonotype has a handful of counts. The chain recombines TRBV6-5 with TRBJ2-5; D is unclear. CDR1 and CDR2 from the germline V gene are MNHEY and SVGAGI. CDR3 length: 13 residues. The V end was cut by 4 bases, the J end by 5 bases, with 11 bases between. The CDR3 DNA sequence: TGTGCCAGCAGTTTCACCCGGTTCGAGACCCAGTACTTC. This sequence encodes CASSFTRFETQYF.

The sample holds a few counts of this clonotype. The V call is TRBV3-1, the J call TRBJ2-7, with D uncertain. The V gene's germline CDR1 is LGHDT and CDR2 YNNKEL (reference sequence). Trimming took 4 bases from V and 4 from J, leaving 17 bases between them. The CDR3 is 15 residues long. The CDR3 DNA reads as TGTGCCAGCAGCCCCCAACTAACCCGAAATTACGAGCAGTACTTC. It specifies CASSPQLTRNYEQYF.

In its sample, this clonotype was seen a few times. The V call is TRBV30, the J call TRBJ2-3; D not certain. The CDR3 runs to 13 residues. V lost 1 base and J lost 4, with 9 bases in between. CDR1 is GTSNPN and CDR2 is SVGIG in the germline V gene (reference sequence). The CDR3 DNA reads as TGTGCCTGGAGTGCTCGTCTGGCAGATACGCAGTATTTT. Its translation: CAWSARLADTQYF.

The CDR3 nucleotides are TGCGCCAGCAGCTACACCCCGGAGAACACCGGGGAGCTGTTTTTT. Translated: CASSYTPENTGELFF. The chain recombines TRBV5-1 with TRBJ2-2; D gene ambiguous. This CDR3 comprises 15 residues. Deletions cut 3 bases from V and 1 base from J, with 10 bases between. Germline V gene sequence: CDR1 SGHRS, CDR2 YFSETQ. Using reference TRBV5-1 and TRBJ2-2 for the parts outside the CDR3, the full variable domain is KAGVTQTPRYLIKTRGQQVTLSCSPISGHRSVSWYQQTPGQGLQFLFEYFSETQRNKGNFPGRFSGRQFSNSRSEMNVSTLELGDSALYLCASSYTPENTGELFFGEGSRLTVL.